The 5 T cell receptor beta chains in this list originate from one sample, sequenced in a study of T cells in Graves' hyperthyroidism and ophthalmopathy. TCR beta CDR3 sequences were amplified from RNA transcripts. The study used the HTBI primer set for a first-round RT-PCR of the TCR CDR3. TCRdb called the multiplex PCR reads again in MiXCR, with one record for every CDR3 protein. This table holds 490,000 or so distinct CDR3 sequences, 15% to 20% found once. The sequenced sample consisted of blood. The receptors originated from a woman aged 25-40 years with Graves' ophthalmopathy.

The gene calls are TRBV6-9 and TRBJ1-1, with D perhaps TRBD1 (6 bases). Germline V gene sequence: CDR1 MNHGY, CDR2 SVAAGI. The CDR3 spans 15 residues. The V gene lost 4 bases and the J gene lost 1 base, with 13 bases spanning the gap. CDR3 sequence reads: CASSFRQATNTEAFF. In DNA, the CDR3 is TGTGCCAGCAGTTTCCGACAGGCAACGAACACTGAAGCTTTCTTT.

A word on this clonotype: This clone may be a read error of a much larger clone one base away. In DNA, the CDR3 is TGTGCCAGCAGTGAACTGGCCAACCAACCCAATAACTACACCTTC. This codes for CASSELANQPNNYTF. The rearrangement joins TRBV6-1 to TRBJ1-2; D ambiguous. Germline V gives CDR1 MNHNS, CDR2 SASEGT. The V gene lost 2 bases and the J gene lost 10 bases, with 20 bases spanning the gap. The CDR3 is made up of 15 amino acids.

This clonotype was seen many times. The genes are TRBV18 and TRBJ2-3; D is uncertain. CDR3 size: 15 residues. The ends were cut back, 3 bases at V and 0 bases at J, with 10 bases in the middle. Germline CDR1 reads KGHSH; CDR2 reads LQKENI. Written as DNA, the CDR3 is TGTGCCAGCTCACCCACATCGCCAAGCACAGATACGCAGTATTTT. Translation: CASSPTSPSTDTQYF.

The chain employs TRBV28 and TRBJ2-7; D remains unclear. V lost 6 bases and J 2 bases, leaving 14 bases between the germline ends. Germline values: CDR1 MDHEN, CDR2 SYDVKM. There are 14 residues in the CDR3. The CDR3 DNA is TGTGCCAGCAGCCCCAACGACATTACCTACGAGCAGTACTTC. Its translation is CASSPNDITYEQYF.

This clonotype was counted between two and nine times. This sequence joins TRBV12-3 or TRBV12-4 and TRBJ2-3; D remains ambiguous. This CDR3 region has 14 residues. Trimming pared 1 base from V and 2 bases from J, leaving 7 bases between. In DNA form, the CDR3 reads TGTGCCAGCAGTTTAGAGAGCGCCACAGATACGCAGTATTTT. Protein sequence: CASSLESATDTQYF.